This T cell receptor (beta chain) came from a study of CD8+ T cells in alopecia areata. Study summary: Treated patients were given 5 to 10 mg oral tofacitinib twice daily.

Extraction of RNA preceded its reverse transcription into cDNA, which served as the sequencing template. Clones were sequenced by immunoSEQ multiplex PCR, and TCRdb holds only the in-frame ones, with some missing. The repertoire holds hundreds of thousands of clones, with over 45% as singletons. The V end lost 5 bases, the J end lost 4 bases, and 14 bases lay between the germline ends. Germline assignment: CDR1 MNHEY and CDR2 SVGAGI. The CDR3 length is 14 residues. Broader study findings: Under tofacitinib, numerous expanded lesional clonotypes remained detectable in scalp and blood.

Regarding treatment: oral pan-JAK inhibitor, 5-10 mg twice daily. On this clone: Antigen: not known.

The receptor was derived from a human donor with alopecia areata. The material was CD4+ T cells sorted from blood, obtained around week 54, from a patient treated with tofacitinib. The chain uses TRBV6-5 and TRBJ1-2, with a weak D call TRBD1 (5 bases). In DNA, the CDR3 is TGTGCCAGCAGTGAACAGGCTTCCGTCTATGGCTACACCTTC. The encoded protein is CASSEQASVYGYTF.